The following is a TCR beta chain sequence with its context. The assay was immunoSEQ multiplex PCR, and TCRdb's table has in-frame clones only and misses some. The sample holds about 180,000 clones, roughly 82% seen once. This entry is derived from a study of blood T cell repertoires in COVID-19. The CDR3 covers 16 residues. Per the germline V gene, CDR1 is MNHNY and CDR2 is SVGAGI (reference sequence). V was clipped by 0 bases and J by 10 bases; unmatched bases: 9. The sequencing input was PBMCs or T cells enriched from blood (not recorded which). The sequence was collected from a man in his fifties or sixties who had recovered from COVID-19. The chain joins TRBV6-6 to TRBJ2-1; 10 bases map to TRBD2. As DNA, the CDR3 is TGTGCCAGCAGTTACTCGATTAATAGCGGGGGGCGGGAGCAGTTCTTC. It is translated as CASSYSINSGGREQFF.